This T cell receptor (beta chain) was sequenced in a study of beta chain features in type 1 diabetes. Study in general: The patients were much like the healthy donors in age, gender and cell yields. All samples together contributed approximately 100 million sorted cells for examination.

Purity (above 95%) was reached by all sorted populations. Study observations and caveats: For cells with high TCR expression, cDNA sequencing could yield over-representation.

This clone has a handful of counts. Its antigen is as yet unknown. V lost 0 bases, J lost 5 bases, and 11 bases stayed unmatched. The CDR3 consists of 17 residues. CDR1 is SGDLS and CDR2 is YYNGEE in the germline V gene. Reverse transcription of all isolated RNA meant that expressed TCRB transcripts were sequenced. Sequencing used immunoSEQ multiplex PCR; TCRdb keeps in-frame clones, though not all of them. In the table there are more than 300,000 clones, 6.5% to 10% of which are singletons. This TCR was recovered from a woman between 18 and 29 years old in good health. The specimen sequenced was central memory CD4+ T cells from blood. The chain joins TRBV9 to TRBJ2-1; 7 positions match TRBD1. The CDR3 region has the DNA TGTGCCAGCAGCGTAGATAAAGGGACAGTTGGAAACAATGAGCAGTTCTTC. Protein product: CASSVDKGTVGNNEQFF.